A single sample is the source of the 8 T cell receptor beta chains below, sequenced in a study of blood T cell repertoires in COVID-19. TCRdb keeps only in-frame clones here, not all; method: immunoSEQ multiplex PCR. The sample has roughly 180,000 clones, roughly 80% seen once. The sequencing input was PBMCs or T cells enriched from blood (not recorded which). All receptors come from a woman between 35 and 50 years old with acute COVID-19.

The chain combines TRBV6-6 with TRBJ2-7; tentatively, D is TRBD2 (6 bases). The CDR3 sequence is 15 residues long. CDR1 and CDR2 from the germline V gene are MNHNY and SVGAGI (reference sequence). Trimming took off 2 bases at V and 0 bases at J, with 11 bases between the two ends. The chain's CDR3 is CASSYASASSYEQYF. The CDR3 DNA reads as TGTGCCAGCAGTTACGCTAGCGCTAGCTCCTACGAGCAGTACTTC.

V is TRBV10-3 and J is TRBJ1-3; D call uncertain. The V gene lost 2 bases and the J gene lost 0 bases, with 11 bases spanning the gap. The CDR3 totals 16 residues. Germline V lookup: CDR1 ENHRY, CDR2 SYGVKD. The CDR3: CAISERGPDSGNTIYF. The CDR3, as DNA: TGTGCCATCAGTGAGAGAGGTCCCGACTCTGGAAACACCATATATTTT.

The J gene is TRBJ1-3, the V gene TRBV25-1; unclear D gene. This CDR3 comprises 13 residues. Per the germline V gene, CDR1 is MGHDK and CDR2 is SYGVNS. V lost 6 bases and J lost 2, with 8 bases in between. The CDR3, as DNA: TGTGCCAGCAGGGAGGGCGCTGGAAACACCATATATTTT. Translation gives CASREGAGNTIYF. The whole variable domain, filled in from reference TRBV25-1 and TRBJ1-3, reads EADIYQTPRYLVIGTGKKITLECSQTMGHDKMYWYQQDPGMELHLIHYSYGVNSTEKGDLSSESTVSRIRTEHFPLTLESARPSHTSQYLCASREGAGNTIYFGEGSWLTVV.

V gene TRBV6-2 or TRBV6-3 combines with J gene TRBJ2-1; D remains ambiguous. This CDR3 comprises 15 residues. Trimming left V 6 bases short and J 0 bases short, with 12 bases between. The V gene's germline CDR1 is MNHEY and CDR2 SVGEGT. The CDR3 sequence: CASSAAGNSYNEQFF. The DNA of the CDR3 is TGTGCCAGCAGCGCGGCCGGAAACTCCTACAATGAGCAGTTCTTC.

The table lists this clone with a count of one. This rearrangement joins TRBV7-3 to TRBJ2-1; a weak D match, TRBD1 (5 bases). This CDR3 has 20 residues. V gave up 2 bases and J gave up 1 base, with 24 bases separating them. CDR1 SGHTA and CDR2 FQGTGA come from the germline V gene. CDR3 nucleotide sequence: TGTGCCAGCAGCTTAGGGTTGAGTCAGGGCTTTACGAGGTCCTACAATGAGCAGTTCTTC. Protein: CASSLGLSQGFTRSYNEQFF.

The genes are TRBV6-5 and TRBJ1-5; TRBD1 matches 7 bases. The CDR3 is 14 amino acids. J lost 4 bases, V lost 5 bases, and 5 bases had no gene match. CDR1 and CDR2 (germline): MNHEY, SVGAGI. The CDR3 here is CASSTTGENQPQHF. For the CDR3, the DNA is TGTGCCAGCAGTACCACAGGGGAGAATCAGCCCCAGCATTTT.

The V call is TRBV2, the J call TRBJ1-5, with TRBD1 matching over 10 bases. After removal of 1 base from V and 7 bases from J, the junction contained 10 bases not matched to a gene. Germline V lookup: CDR1 SNHLY, CDR2 FYNNEI. This CDR3 region has 17 residues. CDR3 nucleotides: TGTGCCAGCAGTGAAGGTCTCGGACAGGGGGTCGGGCAGCCCCAGCATTTT. This encodes CASSEGLGQGVGQPQHF.

The chain joins TRBV6-5 to TRBJ1-2; no clear D gene. V was trimmed by 2 bases and J by 2 bases, leaving 9 bases between them. There are 14 residues in the CDR3. The germline CDR1 and CDR2 sequences are MNHEY and SVGAGI. DNA for the CDR3: TGTGCCAGCAGTTACGCCTCGGGGAACTATGGCTACACCTTC. As protein: CASSYASGNYGYTF.